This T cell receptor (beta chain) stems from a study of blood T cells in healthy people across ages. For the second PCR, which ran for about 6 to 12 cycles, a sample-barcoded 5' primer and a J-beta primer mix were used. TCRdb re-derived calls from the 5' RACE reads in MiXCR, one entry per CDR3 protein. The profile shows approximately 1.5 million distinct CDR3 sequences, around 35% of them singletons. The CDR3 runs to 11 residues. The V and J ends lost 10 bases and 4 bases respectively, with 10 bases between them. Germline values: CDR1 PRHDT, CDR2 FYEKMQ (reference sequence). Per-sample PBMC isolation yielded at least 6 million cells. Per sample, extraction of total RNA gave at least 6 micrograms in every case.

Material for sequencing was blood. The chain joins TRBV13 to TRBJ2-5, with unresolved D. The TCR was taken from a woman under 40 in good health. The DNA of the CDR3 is TGTGCCACCAAGAGGTCAGAGACCCAGTACTTC. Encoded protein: CATKRSETQYF. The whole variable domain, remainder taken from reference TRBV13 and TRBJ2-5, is AAGVIQSPRHLIKEKRETATLKCYPIPRHDTVYWYQQGPGQDPQFLISFYEKMQSDKGSIPDRFSAQQFSDYHSELNMSSLELGDSALYFCATKRSETQYFGPGTRLLVL.